This entry features one T cell receptor beta chain sequence. Antigen specificity is unknown. This sample stems from a study of T cell repertoires in cytomegalovirus infection. One entry per CDR3 protein, called by TCRdb with MiXCR from the reads. The repertoire consists of around 300,000 distinct CDR3 sequences, with about 20% occurring once and the leading ten covering approximately 19%. The CDR3 is 12 residues long. Deletions cut 8 bases from V and 1 base from J, with 6 bases between. Germline V gene data show CDR1 as LNHDA and CDR2 as SQIVND (reference sequence). The TCR comes from a human donor in good health (CMV status not recorded). Some clones in this sample may be carry-over from other donors' samples. The chain has TRBV19 and TRBJ1-5; D is perhaps TRBD1 (5 bases). The specimen was cultured PBMCs, collected from culture after CMV antigen stimulation. CDR3 coding DNA: TGTGCCAGTCGGGGGAGCAATCAGCCCCAGCATTTT. The encoded protein is CASRGSNQPQHF.